This TCR beta chain is drawn from a study of cytomegalovirus exposure and HLA in healthy donors. 13 Jbeta primers and 60 Vbeta primers were used for the PCR. The protocol was immunoSEQ multiplex PCR, while the TCRdb copy is restricted to in-frame clones and leaves out a portion. The sample includes around 260,000 clones, about four fifths seen only once; the top ten take about 0.28%. Germline V gives CDR1 MNHEY, CDR2 SMNVEV (reference sequence). The CDR3 covers 14 residues. Deletions cut 7 bases from V and 4 bases from J, with 17 bases between. This TCR was sampled from a girl aged 2 to 9 in good health and CMV-seronegative. The chain combines TRBV27 with TRBJ2-7, with a weak D call TRBD2 (7 bases). The sequenced sample consisted of PBMCs. The CDR3 DNA reads TGTGCCAGCACCTCGCTTGGGGGGGCGTACGAGCAGTACTTC. Its translation is CASTSLGGAYEQYF.